This T cell receptor beta chain was retrieved from a study of blood T cell repertoires in COVID-19. The CDR3 contains 17 residues. V shed 4 bases and J 8 bases; nucleotides not matched to a gene: 12. CDR1 is LGHDT, CDR2 YNNKEL, per germline (reference sequence). Assay: immunoSEQ multiplex PCR; the TCRdb copy retains only in-frame clones and omits some. Seen here are about 65,000 clones, 90% observed once, and the top ten hold 0.95% to 1.5%. The genes are TRBV3-1 (or the pseudogene TRBV3-2) and TRBJ2-3; 13 bases align to TRBD2. Sequenced material: peripheral blood. The clonotype originates from a man between 60 and 75 years old with acute or convalescent COVID-19. CDR3: CASSPWTSGGVSPTQYF. The CDR3 DNA follows: TGTGCCAGCAGCCCGTGGACTAGCGGGGGAGTTTCGCCTACGCAGTATTTT.